Below, 29 T cell receptor beta chains from the same sample are listed, as sequenced in a study of control samples from healthy donors and cancer patients. The table came from immunoSEQ multiplex PCR; TCRdb's copy has only in-frame clones and leaves some out. The sample contains around 120,000 clones, around 87% of which appear only once. The sample consisted of blood. Source of these receptors: a man aged 40-49 years in good health.

This clone was recorded once. The CDR3 loop is CASSSIPGNTIYF. CDR3 DNA: TGTGCCAGCAGTTCGATACCTGGAAACACCATATATTTT. The J gene is TRBJ1-3, the V gene TRBV6-6; D is unresolved. The CDR3 covers 13 residues. Germline V gene data show CDR1 as MNHNY and CDR2 as SVGAGI (reference sequence). V gave up 4 bases and J gave up 2 bases, with 6 bases separating them.

The rearrangement joins TRBV7-8 to TRBJ2-2, with TRBD1 matching over 7 bases. The junction had 6 bases not matched to a gene; V was cut back by 5 bases and J by 0 bases. The length of the CDR3 is 16 residues. Germline CDR1 and CDR2: SGHVS and FQNEAQ. For the CDR3, the DNA is TGTGCCAGCAGCCATCCTGGGACAGCGAACACCGGGGAGCTGTTTTTT. Translating it yields CASSHPGTANTGELFF.

The V gene is TRBV5-8, the J gene TRBJ2-2; the match to TRBD1 covers 10 bases. The trim removed 4 bases at V and 5 bases at J, leaving 2 bases unmatched. CDR1 is SGHTS and CDR2 is YDEGEE in the germline V gene. The CDR3 is 14 residues long. Here the CDR3 DNA reads TGTGCCAGCAGCCGGGACAGGGGAACCGGGGAGCTGTTTTTT. The encoded protein is CASSRDRGTGELFF. Together with reference TRBV5-8 and TRBJ2-2, the CDR3 gives the full variable domain: EAGVTQSPTHLIKTRGQQATLRCSPISGHTSVYWYQQALGLGLQFLLWYDEGEERNRGNFPPRFSGRQFPNYSSELNVNALELEDSALYLCASSRDRGTGELFFGEGSRLTVL.

This chain links TRBV9 with TRBJ1-1; TRBD1 agrees at 9 bases. Germline values: CDR1 SGDLS, CDR2 YYNGEE. The V and J ends lost 3 bases and 4 bases, in that order; junction bases with no gene match: 4. The CDR3 covers 14 residues. The CDR3 DNA sequence: TGTGCCAGCAGCGCGCTGACAGGGGGCACTGAAGCTTTCTTT. Translating it yields CASSALTGGTEAFF.

The rearrangement uses TRBV12-3 or TRBV12-4 and TRBJ1-5; 7 bases align to TRBD1. V trimming: 6 bases; J trimming: 8 bases; junction bases outside the gene matches: 4. The CDR3 totals 12 residues. CDR3 sequence (DNA): TGTGCCAGCAGCAGGGGGGAAGAGCCCCAGCATTTT. This sequence encodes CASSRGEEPQHF.

The chain carries TRBV5-4 and TRBJ2-2, with TRBD2 identical over 11 bases. This CDR3 is 15 amino acids long. The ends lost 5 bases at V and 0 bases at J; junction bases unmatched: 0. Germline V gene data show CDR1 as SGHNT and CDR2 as YYREEE (reference sequence). CDR3 protein: CASSSGGANTGELFF. The CDR3 DNA reads TGTGCCAGCAGTAGCGGGGGGGCGAACACCGGGGAGCTGTTTTTT.

With respect to this clone: This specimen includes other DNA sequences encoding the same CDR3. The chain recombines TRBV9 with TRBJ1-2; D might be TRBD1 (5 bases). V lost 4 bases and J 3 bases, leaving 19 bases between the germline ends. CDR1 and CDR2 (germline): SGDLS, YYNGEE. This CDR3 comprises 16 residues. The CDR3 bases are TGTGCCAGCAGCTTAAGTGGGGGTCGGGGTGACTATGGCTACACCTTC. Translation: CASSLSGGRGDYGYTF.

V is TRBV18 and J is TRBJ1-2, with D hard to call. The V gene lost 3 bases and the J gene lost 8 bases, with 13 bases spanning the gap. The CDR3 is 13 residues long. Germline assignment: CDR1 KGHSH and CDR2 LQKENI. The DNA of the CDR3 is TGTGCCAGCTCACCCGGCCGGGAGGGAGGCTACACCTTC. Its translation is CASSPGREGGYTF.

This clone showed up just a few times. The chain recombines TRBV7-2 with TRBJ2-7; no firm D call. CDR3 size: 15 residues. Trimming removed 9 bases at V and 9 bases at J, with 27 bases between. Germline-derived CDR1 and CDR2 are SGHTA and FQGNSA. For the CDR3, the DNA is TGTGCCAGTCGCCCTACGGGTGTGACGGTGGAAGGGCAGTACTTC. This encodes CASRPTGVTVEGQYF.

This clone was seen a handful of times. The chain joins TRBV9 to TRBJ2-1, with TRBD2 matching over 9 bases. CDR1 and CDR2 (germline): SGDLS, YYNGEE. The CDR3 runs 15 residues. V lost 2 bases and J lost 3; bases outside the gene matches: 3. In DNA, the CDR3 is TGTGCCAGCAGCGTGAGCGGGGGGATCTACAATGAGCAGTTCTTC. Its translation: CASSVSGGIYNEQFF.

As DNA, the CDR3 is TGTGCCAGCAGGACCCGTGGGGGAGGTTTGCAGTACTTC. It codes for CASRTRGGGLQYF. This rearrangement joins TRBV6-5 to TRBJ2-7; TRBD2 is a possible D gene (6 bases). Between the trimmed V and J ends, which lost 6 bases and 9 bases, there was a span of 18 bases. Germline CDR1 reads MNHEY; CDR2 reads SVGAGI. The CDR3 consists of 13 residues.

This clone was counted at least ten times. The CDR3 coding sequence is TGTGCCAGCAGCCCTAGCGGGGAGCAGTTCTTC. It is translated as CASSPSGEQFF. The rearrangement links TRBV7-3 to TRBJ2-1, with 8 bases identical to TRBD2. Germline V gene lookup returns CDR1 SGHTA and CDR2 FQGTGA. V trimming: 5 bases; J trimming: 10 bases; junction bases outside the gene matches: 1. The CDR3 loop spans 11 amino acids.

Turning to this clone: Other DNA sequences in the same sample also yield this CDR3. The chain couples TRBV12-3 or TRBV12-4 to TRBJ1-2, with D tentatively TRBD1 (5 bases). Deletions cut 4 bases from V and 8 bases from J, with 11 bases between. This CDR3 is built from 12 residues. The CDR3 coding sequence is TGTGCCAGCAGTTACAGGATTTACGGCTACACCTTC. It encodes CASSYRIYGYTF.

This clone came up a few times. The sample carries other DNA sequences with the same CDR3. The chain joins TRBV12-3 or TRBV12-4 to TRBJ1-2, with D tentatively TRBD1 (5 bases). The V end lost 6 bases, the J end lost 4 bases, and 12 bases lay between the germline ends. The CDR3 runs 13 residues. The CDR3 coding sequence is TGTGCCAGCAGCCCAGGGCCAACCTATGGCTACACCTTC. Its protein is CASSPGPTYGYTF.

This clone has just one count. The chain recombines TRBV3-1 (or the pseudogene TRBV3-2) with TRBJ1-1; no firm D call. Germline CDR1 reads LGHDT; CDR2 reads YNNKEL (reference sequence). V lost 0 bases and J 6 bases, leaving 8 bases between the germline ends. The CDR3 has 13 residues. The DNA for the CDR3 is TGTGCCAGCAGCCAAGAGAGCTCCGCTGAAGCTTTCTTT. Its protein product is CASSQESSAEAFF.

Here the CDR3 reads CASSLDRPILYGYTF. The CDR3 DNA reads as TGCGCCAGCAGCCTCGACAGACCCATCCTCTATGGCTACACCTTC. The chain employs TRBV4-1 and TRBJ1-2, with D maybe TRBD1 (5 bases). The CDR3 sequence is 15 residues long. The V and J ends lost 4 bases and 4 bases respectively, with 16 bases between them. The germline gives CDR1 MGHRA, CDR2 YSYEKL.

The chain joins TRBV6-5 to TRBJ1-2; D perhaps matches TRBD1 (5 bases). The germline V gene encodes CDR1 MNHEY and CDR2 SVGAGI. The CDR3 totals 16 residues. Trimming pared 2 bases from V and 4 bases from J, leaving 17 bases between. The CDR3 nucleotides are TGTGCCAGCAGTTACCGAGGGGCGGCGGGATCCTATGGCTACACCTTC. It translates to CASSYRGAAGSYGYTF.

V and J are TRBV6-5 and TRBJ1-2; D gene uncertain. Germline CDR1 is MNHEY and CDR2 is SVGAGI. The V gene lost 2 bases and the J gene lost 0 bases, with 7 bases spanning the gap. The CDR3 is made up of 14 amino acids. The CDR3 nucleotides are TGTGCCAGCAGTTACCCCGGAGCTAACTATGGCTACACCTTC. Residues: CASSYPGANYGYTF.

The chain joins TRBV6-5 to TRBJ1-2, with D possibly TRBD1 on 6 matching bases. This CDR3 is 14 amino acids long. Trimming removed 2 bases from V and 2 bases from J, with 9 bases in between. Germline V gene sequence: CDR1 MNHEY, CDR2 SVGAGI. In nucleotides, the CDR3 is TGTGCCAGCAGTTACGCCCAGGGGAACTATGGCTACACCTTC. Translated: CASSYAQGNYGYTF.

This clone was seen more than once but under ten times. V usage is TRBV6-5 and J usage is TRBJ2-1, with D possibly matching TRBD2 (5 bases). Germline V gene data show CDR1 as MNHEY and CDR2 as SVGAGI. Trimming cost V 6 bases and J 5 bases, with 17 bases left between them. This CDR3 is built from 15 residues. CDR3: CASSLTRSFHNEQFF. Written as DNA, the CDR3 is TGTGCCAGCAGCCTAACTAGAAGTTTCCACAATGAGCAGTTCTTC.

The rearrangement uses TRBV5-8 and TRBJ2-1; no clear D. Germline values: CDR1 SGHTS, CDR2 YDEGEE. The CDR3 covers 15 residues. V lost 0 bases to trimming and J lost 5 bases, with 12 bases between them. The CDR3 reads CASSLDEDPNNEQFF. Written as DNA, the CDR3 is TGTGCCAGCAGCTTGGACGAGGATCCAAACAATGAGCAGTTCTTC. The full variable domain, with the rest looked up from reference TRBV5-8 and TRBJ2-1, is EAGVTQSPTHLIKTRGQQATLRCSPISGHTSVYWYQQALGLGLQFLLWYDEGEERNRGNFPPRFSGRQFPNYSSELNVNALELEDSALYLCASSLDEDPNNEQFFGPGTRLTVL.

The rearrangement joins TRBV5-1 to TRBJ2-5; D is ambiguous. V shed 1 base and J shed 5 bases, with 12 bases lying between them. The CDR3 is 14 residues long. Per the germline V gene, CDR1 is SGHRS and CDR2 is YFSETQ. CDR3 nucleotides: TGCGCCAGCAGCTTGTCATATGGGTCGGAGACCCAGTACTTC. The encoded protein is CASSLSYGSETQYF.

This clone was found many times. The V call is TRBV18, the J call TRBJ1-2, with 11 bases aligning to TRBD1. This CDR3 has 15 residues. Germline CDR1 KGHSH, CDR2 LQKENI. The trim removed 3 bases at V and 6 bases at J, leaving 6 bases unmatched. The CDR3 DNA reads as TGTGCCAGCTCACCGAGGACAGGGGGCTATGATGGCTACACCTTC. It encodes CASSPRTGGYDGYTF.

The rearrangement links TRBV7-9 to TRBJ1-1; D unresolved. The CDR3 is made up of 18 amino acids. Deletions cut 4 bases from V and 5 bases from J, with 26 bases between. Germline V CDR1 and CDR2: SEHNR, FQNEAQ (reference sequence). This CDR3 is CASSSRFTGGFGKTEAFF. The CDR3 DNA reads as TGTGCCAGCAGCTCAAGGTTCACTGGAGGGTTTGGTAAGACTGAAGCTTTCTTT. Full variable domain (missing parts from reference TRBV7-9 and TRBJ1-1): DTGVSQNPRHKITKRGQNVTFRCDPISEHNRLYWYRQTLGQGPEFLTYFQNEAQLEKSRLLSDRFSAERPKGSFSTLEIQRTEQGDSAMYLCASSSRFTGGFGKTEAFFGQGTRLTVV.

The V gene is TRBV9, the J gene TRBJ1-5, with D uncertain. The V gene's germline CDR1 is SGDLS and CDR2 YYNGEE. This CDR3 is 14 amino acids long. With 0 bases removed from V and 1 base from J, the gap between germline ends came to 5 bases. The CDR3 region has the DNA TGTGCCAGCAGCGTAGGTAAGAGCAATCAGCCCCAGCATTTT. Amino acid sequence: CASSVGKSNQPQHF.

The rearrangement uses TRBV4-3 and TRBJ2-3, with D uncertain. Trimming cost V 1 base and J 0 bases, with 11 bases left between them. The CDR3 is 16 residues long. The germline gives CDR1 LGHNA, CDR2 YSLEER. CDR3 residues: CASSQGSVSSTDTQYF. CDR3 DNA: TGCGCCAGCAGCCAAGGTTCAGTCTCTAGCACAGATACGCAGTATTTT.

The chain carries TRBV11-2 and TRBJ1-1; D unresolved. V gave up 1 base and J gave up 11 bases, with 5 bases separating them. The CDR3 covers 10 residues. The germline gives CDR1 SGHAT, CDR2 FQNNGV. The CDR3 coding sequence is TGTGCCAGCAGCTTAGGGCCGGCTTTCTTT. Translated, it gives CASSLGPAFF.

This chain uses TRBV19 with TRBJ2-3, with D maybe TRBD2 (5 bases). This CDR3 is 16 amino acids long. Deletions cut 4 bases from V and 0 bases from J, with 14 bases between. Germline V gene data show CDR1 as LNHDA and CDR2 as SQIVND (reference sequence). The CDR3 region is CASSTLGGPSTDTQYF. CDR3 nucleotide sequence: TGTGCCAGTAGTACCCTTGGCGGGCCTAGCACAGATACGCAGTATTTT.

Concerning this clone: This same CDR3 is encoded by further DNA sequences in the sample. The chain is built from TRBV19 and TRBJ1-5; a possible D gene is TRBD1 (6 bases). V shed 7 bases and J shed 1 base, with 14 bases lying between them. CDR3 length: 15 amino acids. Germline CDR1 is LNHDA and CDR2 is SQIVND (reference sequence). CDR3 in DNA: TGTGCCAGTACTCCAGGGGTGGGAAGCAATCAGCCCCAGCATTTT. This sequence encodes CASTPGVGSNQPQHF.